This is a list of T cell receptor beta chains from one sample in a study of blood T cell repertoires in COVID-19. Only in-frame clones appear in the TCRdb table, and some are missing; sequencing was by immunoSEQ multiplex PCR. The sample lists 200,000 to 250,000 clones; approximately 89% were seen once. Source material: peripheral blood. These TCRs come from a woman aged 40 to 55 with acute or convalescent COVID-19. Both conserved end residues are part of each CDR3. D genes are given only for firm matches. The size field is filled for only some rows; it gives once, few, many or a size class.

d_call,j_call,clone_size,v_call,cdr3_nt,cdr3_aa
TRBD2,TRBJ2-5,once,TRBV6-6,TGTGCCAGCAGTTATGAGCGGGGGGGCCGAGAGACCCAGTACTTC,CASSYERGGRETQYF
TRBD1,TRBJ1-1,NA,TRBV3-1/TRBV3-2,TGTGCCAGCAGCACCGACAGGGGGACTGAAGCTTTCTTT,CASSTDRGTEAFF
NA,TRBJ1-2,few,TRBV3-1/TRBV3-2,TGTGCCAGCAGCCAAGGGAATTCGGGGGGCTACACCTTC,CASSQGNSGGYTF
NA,TRBJ1-1,NA,TRBV19,TGTGCCAGTAGTCCCCTACAGGGCTCTACCATGAACACTGAAGCTTTCTTT,CASSPLQGSTMNTEAFF
NA,TRBJ1-6,few,TRBV25-1,TGTGCCAGCAGTGTTGGAGGAAATTCACCCCTCCACTTT,CASSVGGNSPLHF
NA,TRBJ1-4,NA,TRBV7-6,TGTGCCAGCAGCTTAGAGGCAGGAGAGCGGGAAAAACTGTTTTTT,CASSLEAGEREKLFF
NA,TRBJ2-5,once,TRBV10-3,TGTGCCACCGCCCCGGACTCCGGAGGGGAGACCCAGTACTTC,CATAPDSGGETQYF
NA,TRBJ1-1,NA,TRBV2,TGTGCCAGCAGTAGGGAGACAGGAATGAACACTGAAGCTTTCTTT,CASSRETGMNTEAFF
NA,TRBJ1-1,NA,TRBV2,TGTGCCAGCAGTGAAAACAGCAACACTGAAGCTTTCTTT,CASSENSNTEAFF
TRBD1,TRBJ1-1,NA,TRBV12-5,TGTGCTAGTGGTTTGGTGGGGACAGGACTCCGAGCTTTCTTT,CASGLVGTGLRAFF